A selection of T cell receptor beta chains follows, all from one sample in a study of OX40 agonist ivuxolimab in advanced cancers. Here immunoSEQ multiplex PCR was the method, and the copy in TCRdb shows in-frame clones only, minus some. The sample holds 20,000 to 25,000 clones, roughly 90% seen once. The sample here was CD4+ or CD8+ T cells sorted from blood, taken in a trial of the OX40 agonist ivuxolimab. These receptors were taken from an adult with an advanced solid tumor such as melanoma, head and neck, liver or kidney cancer. CDR3s include the opening cysteine and the closing phenylalanine or tryptophan. D genes are given only for firm matches. Where a row states a size, it is once, few, many or the class of an expanded clone; other rows omit it.

v_gene: TRBV18
abundance: .
j_gene: TRBJ2-5
len: 17
d_gene: TRBD2
CDR3aa: CASSPTRGGRNQETQYF
CDR3nt: TGTGCCAGCTCACCCACTCGCGGGGGACGAAACCAAGAGACCCAGTACTTC

v_gene: TRBV27
abundance: .
j_gene: TRBJ1-1
len: 16
d_gene: .
CDR3aa: CASSSPQGGRGTEAFF
CDR3nt: TGTGCCAGCAGTTCGCCCCAGGGTGGAAGAGGGACTGAAGCTTTCTTT

v_gene: TRBV9
abundance: .
j_gene: TRBJ2-2
len: 16
d_gene: TRBD2
CDR3aa: CASSASGLATTGELFF
CDR3nt: TGTGCCAGCAGCGCCTCGGGACTAGCTACCACCGGGGAGCTGTTTTTT

v_gene: TRBV27
abundance: medium-sized
j_gene: TRBJ2-7
len: 14
d_gene: .
CDR3aa: CASAFGGGTYEQYF
CDR3nt: TGTGCCAGCGCGTTCGGGGGTGGTACATACGAGCAGTACTTC

v_gene: TRBV18
abundance: .
j_gene: TRBJ2-3
len: 16
d_gene: TRBD2
CDR3aa: CASSPGLAGDTDTQYF
CDR3nt: TGTGCCAGCTCACCAGGCCTAGCGGGGGACACAGATACGCAGTATTTT

v_gene: TRBV5-1
abundance: .
j_gene: TRBJ2-5
len: 17
d_gene: TRBD2
CDR3aa: CASSHYFSGGPQETQYF
CDR3nt: TGCGCCAGCAGCCACTACTTTAGCGGGGGACCCCAAGAGACCCAGTACTTC

v_gene: TRBV10-3
abundance: .
j_gene: TRBJ1-5
len: 14
d_gene: .
CDR3aa: CAISGGRENQPQHF
CDR3nt: TGTGCCATTTCGGGGGGCAGGGAGAATCAGCCCCAGCATTTT

v_gene: TRBV11-2
abundance: few
j_gene: TRBJ1-2
len: 13
d_gene: .
CDR3aa: CASSPGRDYGYTF
CDR3nt: TGTGCCAGCAGTCCTGGACGGGACTATGGCTACACCTTC

v_gene: TRBV6-5
abundance: .
j_gene: TRBJ2-1
len: 14
d_gene: TRBD2
CDR3aa: CASSRTSSYNEQFF
CDR3nt: TGTGCCAGCAGTAGGACTAGCAGCTACAATGAGCAGTTCTTC

v_gene: TRBV5-4
abundance: once
j_gene: TRBJ2-1
len: 15
d_gene: TRBD1
CDR3aa: CASSFETGSYNEQFF
CDR3nt: TGTGCCAGCAGCTTCGAGACAGGGTCCTACAATGAGCAGTTCTTC

v_gene: TRBV11-3
abundance: .
j_gene: TRBJ1-6
len: 14
d_gene: TRBD1
CDR3aa: CASSRQGDNSPLHF
CDR3nt: TGTGCCAGCAGCCGACAGGGAGATAATTCACCCCTCCACTTT

v_gene: TRBV5-1
abundance: .
j_gene: TRBJ2-3
len: 13
d_gene: .
CDR3aa: CASSLWSTDTQYF
CDR3nt: TGCGCCAGCAGTTTGTGGTCCACAGATACGCAGTATTTT

v_gene: TRBV7-7
abundance: .
j_gene: TRBJ2-3
len: 15
d_gene: TRBD2
CDR3aa: CASSQLAGGADTQYF
CDR3nt: TGTGCTAGCAGCCAATTAGCGGGAGGTGCAGATACGCAGTATTTT

v_gene: TRBV2
abundance: .
j_gene: TRBJ1-1
len: 15
d_gene: TRBD1
CDR3aa: CASSARQGWNTEAFF
CDR3nt: TGTGCCAGCAGTGCTCGACAGGGGTGGAACACTGAAGCTTTCTTT

v_gene: TRBV14
abundance: .
j_gene: TRBJ1-2
len: 12
d_gene: .
CDR3aa: CASSNAGYGYTF
CDR3nt: TGTGCCAGCAGCAACGCCGGATATGGCTACACCTTC

v_gene: TRBV5-4
abundance: .
j_gene: TRBJ2-7
len: 16
d_gene: TRBD1
CDR3aa: CASSSQTGGSSYEQYF
CDR3nt: TGTGCCAGCAGCTCGCAGACAGGGGGCTCGTCCTACGAGCAGTACTTC

v_gene: TRBV7-9
abundance: .
j_gene: TRBJ2-7
len: 12
d_gene: .
CDR3aa: CASSLASGEQYF
CDR3nt: TGTGCCAGCAGCTTAGCGTCTGGCGAGCAGTACTTC

v_gene: TRBV6-1
abundance: .
j_gene: TRBJ2-7
len: 14
d_gene: .
CDR3aa: CASSEIGGGYEQYF
CDR3nt: TGTGCCAGCAGTGAAATAGGAGGGGGCTACGAGCAGTACTTC

v_gene: TRBV6-5
abundance: .
j_gene: TRBJ2-7
len: 16
d_gene: .
CDR3aa: CASSYSLAYVSYEQYF
CDR3nt: TGTGCCAGCAGTTACTCGCTAGCGTACGTCTCCTACGAGCAGTACTTC

v_gene: TRBV19
abundance: once
j_gene: TRBJ2-7
len: 14
d_gene: .
CDR3aa: CASREGDPGKEQYF
CDR3nt: TGTGCCAGTCGCGAGGGGGACCCTGGGAAGGAGCAGTACTTC

v_gene: TRBV30
abundance: .
j_gene: TRBJ2-1
len: 12
d_gene: TRBD2
CDR3aa: CAWSGTSNEQFF
CDR3nt: TGTGCCTGGAGTGGGACTAGCAATGAGCAGTTCTTC

v_gene: TRBV4-2
abundance: .
j_gene: TRBJ2-2
len: 17
d_gene: .
CDR3aa: CASSQEGWGMNTGELFF
CDR3nt: TGTGCCAGCAGCCAAGAGGGTTGGGGGATGAACACCGGGGAGCTGTTTTTT

v_gene: TRBV19
abundance: .
j_gene: TRBJ2-5
len: 16
d_gene: .
CDR3aa: CASSMRAGGAMETQYF
CDR3nt: TGTGCCAGTAGTATGAGGGCCGGAGGGGCCATGGAGACCCAGTACTTC

v_gene: TRBV30
abundance: .
j_gene: TRBJ2-3
len: 13
d_gene: .
CDR3aa: CAWTRGFTDTQYF
CDR3nt: TGTGCCTGGACTCGGGGTTTTACAGATACGCAGTATTTT

v_gene: TRBV12-2
abundance: .
j_gene: TRBJ1-2
len: 13
d_gene: .
CDR3aa: CASRLAGSCGYTF
CDR3nt: TGTGCAAGTCGCTTAGCAGGTAGCTGTGGCTACACCTTC

v_gene: TRBV5-4
abundance: .
j_gene: TRBJ1-1
len: 14
d_gene: .
CDR3aa: CASSSQTMNTEAFF
CDR3nt: TGTGCCAGCAGCTCGCAGACAATGAACACTGAAGCTTTCTTT

v_gene: TRBV28
abundance: .
j_gene: TRBJ2-1
len: 15
d_gene: TRBD2
CDR3aa: CATTSVSGRAFEQFF
CDR3nt: TGTGCCACCACCTCGGTAAGCGGGAGGGCCTTTGAGCAGTTCTTC

v_gene: TRBV15
abundance: .
j_gene: TRBJ2-7
len: 19
d_gene: TRBD2
CDR3aa: CATSRVPSPGLAVTYEQYF
CDR3nt: TGTGCCACCAGCAGAGTCCCTTCCCCCGGGCTAGCGGTTACCTACGAGCAGTACTTC

v_gene: TRBV14
abundance: once
j_gene: TRBJ2-3
len: 15
d_gene: TRBD2
CDR3aa: CASSFSGTSTDTQYF
CDR3nt: TGTGCCAGCAGCTTCAGCGGGACTAGCACAGATACGCAGTATTTT

v_gene: TRBV28
abundance: .
j_gene: TRBJ1-4
len: 16
d_gene: TRBD1
CDR3aa: CASSPGQGTANEKLFF
CDR3nt: TGTGCCAGCAGTCCGGGACAGGGGACAGCTAATGAAAAACTGTTTTTT

v_gene: TRBV5-1
abundance: .
j_gene: TRBJ2-7
len: 13
d_gene: .
CDR3aa: CASSLIGPYEQYF
CDR3nt: TGCGCCAGCAGCTTGATAGGGCCCTACGAGCAGTACTTC

v_gene: TRBV18
abundance: .
j_gene: TRBJ2-7
len: 20
d_gene: .
CDR3aa: CASSPDSGSNPGLASKRQYF
CDR3nt: TGTGCCAGCTCACCAGATTCCGGCTCGAATCCGGGGTTAGCCTCCAAGAGGCAGTACTTC

v_gene: TRBV18
abundance: .
j_gene: TRBJ2-7
len: 14
d_gene: TRBD1
CDR3aa: CASSPGQGGSEQYF
CDR3nt: TGTGCCAGCTCACCGGGACAGGGGGGCTCCGAGCAGTACTTC

v_gene: TRBV29-1
abundance: .
j_gene: TRBJ2-1
len: 13
d_gene: TRBD2
CDR3aa: CSVGASGRSEQFF
CDR3nt: TGCAGCGTTGGCGCTAGCGGGAGGAGTGAGCAGTTCTTC

v_gene: TRBV5-4
abundance: .
j_gene: TRBJ2-5
len: 15
d_gene: .
CDR3aa: CASSSKTGYGETQYF
CDR3nt: TGTGCCAGCAGCAGTAAGACAGGTTACGGGGAGACCCAGTACTTC

v_gene: TRBV29-1
abundance: .
j_gene: TRBJ1-1
len: 14
d_gene: TRBD1
CDR3aa: CSVEGAGYDTEAFF
CDR3nt: TGCAGCGTCGAGGGGGCAGGGTATGACACTGAAGCTTTCTTT

v_gene: TRBV27
abundance: .
j_gene: TRBJ1-2
len: 14
d_gene: .
CDR3aa: CASSNGGWPYGYTF
CDR3nt: TGTGCCAGCAGTAACGGTGGTTGGCCTTATGGCTACACCTTC

v_gene: TRBV5-6
abundance: .
j_gene: TRBJ2-7
len: 16
d_gene: TRBD2
CDR3aa: CASSRSTSGRVYEQYF
CDR3nt: TGTGCCAGCAGCCGGAGTACTAGCGGGAGAGTCTACGAGCAGTACTTC

v_gene: TRBV7-2
abundance: .
j_gene: TRBJ2-5
len: 17
d_gene: TRBD2
CDR3aa: CASSLASIGGGQETQYF
CDR3nt: TGTGCCAGCAGCTTAGCGTCTATTGGGGGGGGACAAGAGACCCAGTACTTC

v_gene: TRBV4-1
abundance: once
j_gene: TRBJ1-5
len: 14
d_gene: .
CDR3aa: CASSQTAGVQPQHF
CDR3nt: TGCGCCAGCAGCCAAACAGCAGGGGTTCAGCCCCAGCATTTT

v_gene: TRBV29-1
abundance: .
j_gene: TRBJ2-1
len: 14
d_gene: TRBD2
CDR3aa: CSVDTRGGASEQFF
CDR3nt: TGCAGCGTTGACACCCGCGGGGGGGCCAGTGAGCAGTTCTTC

v_gene: TRBV4-1
abundance: .
j_gene: TRBJ1-6
len: 15
d_gene: TRBD1
CDR3aa: CASSPGTVGNSPLHF
CDR3nt: TGCGCCAGCAGCCCCGGGACAGTCGGTAATTCACCCCTCCACTTT

v_gene: TRBV5-4
abundance: .
j_gene: TRBJ2-7
len: 13
d_gene: .
CDR3aa: CASSPEGAHEQYF
CDR3nt: TGTGCCAGCAGCCCCGAGGGAGCGCACGAGCAGTACTTC

v_gene: TRBV5-1
abundance: .
j_gene: TRBJ2-3
len: 18
d_gene: TRBD1
CDR3aa: CASSLGPRQGPGTDTQYF
CDR3nt: TGCGCCAGCAGCTTGGGCCCCCGACAGGGACCTGGCACAGATACGCAGTATTTT

v_gene: TRBV7-2
abundance: .
j_gene: TRBJ2-3
len: 15
d_gene: .
CDR3aa: CASSLEGGWGDTQYF
CDR3nt: TGTGCCAGCAGCTTAGAAGGAGGGTGGGGAGATACGCAGTATTTT

v_gene: TRBV19
abundance: .
j_gene: TRBJ1-2
len: 15
d_gene: .
CDR3aa: CASSKVTGIIYGYTF
CDR3nt: TGTGCCAGTAGTAAGGTGACCGGGATTATCTATGGCTACACCTTC

v_gene: TRBV19
abundance: .
j_gene: TRBJ2-3
len: 16
d_gene: TRBD1
CDR3aa: CASSNTGGVGTDTQYF
CDR3nt: TGTGCCAGTAGTAACACAGGGGGCGTGGGTACAGATACGCAGTATTTT

v_gene: TRBV4-1
abundance: .
j_gene: TRBJ2-7
len: 16
d_gene: .
CDR3aa: CASSLASAGSSYEQYF
CDR3nt: TGCGCCAGCAGCCTGGCTTCGGCAGGGAGCTCCTACGAGCAGTACTTC

v_gene: TRBV23-1
abundance: once
j_gene: TRBJ2-7
len: 14
d_gene: .
CDR3aa: CASSQLNSRYEQYF
CDR3nt: TGCGCCAGCAGTCAATTGAACAGCCGCTACGAGCAGTACTTC

v_gene: TRBV28
abundance: .
j_gene: TRBJ1-2
len: 12
d_gene: .
CDR3aa: CASSLVLDGYTF
CDR3nt: TGTGCCAGCAGTTTAGTCCTCGATGGCTACACCTTC

v_gene: TRBV6-5
abundance: .
j_gene: TRBJ1-2
len: 15
d_gene: TRBD1
CDR3aa: CASSALGTVNDGYTF
CDR3nt: TGTGCCAGCAGTGCCCTTGGGACAGTTAACGATGGCTACACCTTC

v_gene: TRBV10-2
abundance: .
j_gene: TRBJ1-1
len: 16
d_gene: .
CDR3aa: CASSEPGGRGNPTAFF
CDR3nt: TGCGCCAGCAGCGAGCCGGGGGGCAGGGGTAATCCGACAGCTTTCTTT

v_gene: TRBV7-8
abundance: .
j_gene: TRBJ1-5
len: 13
d_gene: .
CDR3aa: CATRQGMGQPQHF
CDR3nt: TGTGCCACCCGTCAGGGAATGGGTCAGCCCCAGCATTTT

v_gene: TRBV15
abundance: .
j_gene: TRBJ2-7
len: 14
d_gene: TRBD1
CDR3aa: CATSRGTGSYEQYF
CDR3nt: TGTGCCACCAGCAGGGGGACAGGTTCTTACGAGCAGTACTTC

v_gene: TRBV19
abundance: .
j_gene: TRBJ2-5
len: 12
d_gene: .
CDR3aa: CASKGARETQYF
CDR3nt: TGTGCCAGTAAAGGGGCGCGGGAGACCCAGTACTTC

v_gene: TRBV5-4
abundance: .
j_gene: TRBJ2-1
len: 17
d_gene: TRBD2
CDR3aa: CASSLVLAGGLYNEQFF
CDR3nt: TGTGCCAGCAGCTTGGTACTAGCGGGGGGGCTATACAATGAGCAGTTCTTC

v_gene: TRBV2
abundance: .
j_gene: TRBJ1-1
len: 14
d_gene: .
CDR3aa: CASKGDRSSTEAFF
CDR3nt: TGTGCCAGCAAGGGGGACCGGTCGAGTACTGAAGCTTTCTTT